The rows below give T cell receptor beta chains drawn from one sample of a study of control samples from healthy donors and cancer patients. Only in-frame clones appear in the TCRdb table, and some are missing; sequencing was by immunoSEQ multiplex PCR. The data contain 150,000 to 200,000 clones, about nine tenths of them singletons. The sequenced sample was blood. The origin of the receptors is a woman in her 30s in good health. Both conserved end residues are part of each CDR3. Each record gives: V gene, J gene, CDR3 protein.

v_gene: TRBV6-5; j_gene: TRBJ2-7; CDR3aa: CASSYSTGGEQYF
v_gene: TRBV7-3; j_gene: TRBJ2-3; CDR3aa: CASSRTSGGDTQYF
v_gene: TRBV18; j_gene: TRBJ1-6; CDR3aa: CASSRDKNSPLHF
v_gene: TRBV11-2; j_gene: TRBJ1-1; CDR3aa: CASSLVRGQGAEAFF
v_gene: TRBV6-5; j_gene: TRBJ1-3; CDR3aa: CASSLRTASGNTIYF
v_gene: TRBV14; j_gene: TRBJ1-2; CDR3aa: CASSQSGGDYGYTF
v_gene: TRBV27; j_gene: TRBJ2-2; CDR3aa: CASSFRRMNTGELFF
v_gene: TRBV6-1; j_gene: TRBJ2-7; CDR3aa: CASSERGLGSLEQYF
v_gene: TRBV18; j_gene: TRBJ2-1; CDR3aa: CASSPGEDDEQFF
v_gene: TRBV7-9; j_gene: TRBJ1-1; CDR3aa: CASSLGTASEAFF
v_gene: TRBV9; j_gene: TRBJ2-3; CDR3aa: CASSVVPGTSWSTDTQYF
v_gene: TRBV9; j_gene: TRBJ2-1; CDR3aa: CASSVGLAGPNEQFF
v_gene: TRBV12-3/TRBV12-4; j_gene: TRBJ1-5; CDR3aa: CASSLEVNQPQHF
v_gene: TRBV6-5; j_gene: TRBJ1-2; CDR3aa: CASRRDRTSYGYTF
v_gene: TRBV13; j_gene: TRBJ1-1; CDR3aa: CASSLGGAYTEAFF
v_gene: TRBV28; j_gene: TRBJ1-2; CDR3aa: CASSWGAGQNYGYTF
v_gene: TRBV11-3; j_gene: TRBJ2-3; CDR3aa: CASSLGTSGTDTQYF
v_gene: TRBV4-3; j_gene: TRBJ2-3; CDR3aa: CASSQGQRESDTQYF
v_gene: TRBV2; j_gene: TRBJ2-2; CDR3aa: CASSDLRGTGELFF
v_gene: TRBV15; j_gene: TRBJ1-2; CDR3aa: CATSRDSLAYGYTF
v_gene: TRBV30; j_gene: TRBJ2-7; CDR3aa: CAWMPSLAYEQYF
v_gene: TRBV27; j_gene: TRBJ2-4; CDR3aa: CASSPSGGGKNIQYF